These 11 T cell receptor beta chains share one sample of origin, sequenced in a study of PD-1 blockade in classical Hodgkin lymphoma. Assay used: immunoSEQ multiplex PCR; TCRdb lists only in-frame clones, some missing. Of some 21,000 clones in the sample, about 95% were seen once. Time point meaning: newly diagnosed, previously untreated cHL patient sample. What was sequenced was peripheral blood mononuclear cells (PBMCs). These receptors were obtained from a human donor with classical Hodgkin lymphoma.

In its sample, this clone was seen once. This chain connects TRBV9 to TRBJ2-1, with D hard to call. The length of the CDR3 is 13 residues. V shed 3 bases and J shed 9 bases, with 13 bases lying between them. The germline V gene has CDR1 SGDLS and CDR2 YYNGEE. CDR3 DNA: TGTGCCAGCAGCGGTCATGGAGCGATTGAGCAGTTCTTC. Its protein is CASSGHGAIEQFF.

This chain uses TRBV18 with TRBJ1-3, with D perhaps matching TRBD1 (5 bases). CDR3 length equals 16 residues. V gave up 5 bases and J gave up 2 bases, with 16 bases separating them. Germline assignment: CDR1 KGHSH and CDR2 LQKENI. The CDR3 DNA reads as TGTGCCAGCTCATCATCCCAGGGCAGAGCTGGAAACACCATATATTTT. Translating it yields CASSSSQGRAGNTIYF.

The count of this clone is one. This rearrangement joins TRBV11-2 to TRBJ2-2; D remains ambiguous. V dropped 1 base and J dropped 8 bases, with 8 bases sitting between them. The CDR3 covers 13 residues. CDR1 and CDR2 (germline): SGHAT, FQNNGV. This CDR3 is CASSLVLTGELFF. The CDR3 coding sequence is TGTGCCAGCAGCTTAGTTTTGACAGGGGAGCTGTTTTTT.

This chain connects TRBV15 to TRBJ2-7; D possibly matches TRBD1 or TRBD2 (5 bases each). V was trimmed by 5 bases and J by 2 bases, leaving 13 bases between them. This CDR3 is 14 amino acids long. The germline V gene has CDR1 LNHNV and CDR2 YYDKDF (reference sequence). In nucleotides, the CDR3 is TGTGCCACCAGCGGGGACGTGGGGGCCTACGAGCAGTACTTC. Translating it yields CATSGDVGAYEQYF.

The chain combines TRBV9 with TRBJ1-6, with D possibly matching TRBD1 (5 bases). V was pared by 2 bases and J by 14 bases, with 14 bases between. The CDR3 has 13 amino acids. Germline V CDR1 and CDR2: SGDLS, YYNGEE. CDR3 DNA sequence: TGTGCCAGCAGCGTGTACTACGGGACGGCCCTCCACTTT. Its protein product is CASSVYYGTALHF.

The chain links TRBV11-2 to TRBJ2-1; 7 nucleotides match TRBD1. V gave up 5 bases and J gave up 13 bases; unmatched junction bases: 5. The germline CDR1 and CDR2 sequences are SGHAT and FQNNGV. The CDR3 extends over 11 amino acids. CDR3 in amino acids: CASSRTGAQFF. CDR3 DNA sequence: TGTGCCAGCAGCCGGACAGGAGCCCAGTTCTTC.

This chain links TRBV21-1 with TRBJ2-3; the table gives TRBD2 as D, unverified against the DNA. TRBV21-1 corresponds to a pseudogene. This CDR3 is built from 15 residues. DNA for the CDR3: TGTGCCAGCCGACTACGGGGGAAGGGCACAGATACGCAGTATTTT. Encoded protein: CASRLRGKGTDTQYF.

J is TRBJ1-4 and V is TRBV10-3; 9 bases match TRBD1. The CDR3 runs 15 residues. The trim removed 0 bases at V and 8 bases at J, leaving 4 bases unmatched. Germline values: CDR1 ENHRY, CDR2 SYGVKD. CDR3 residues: CAISESDRGGEKLFF. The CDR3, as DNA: TGTGCCATCAGTGAGTCGGACAGGGGTGGAGAAAAACTGTTTTTT.

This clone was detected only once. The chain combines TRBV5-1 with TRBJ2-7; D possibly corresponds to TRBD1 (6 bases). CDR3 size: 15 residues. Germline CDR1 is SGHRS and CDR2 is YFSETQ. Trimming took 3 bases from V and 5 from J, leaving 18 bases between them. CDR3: CASSSRRGGSDEQYF. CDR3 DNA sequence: TGCGCCAGCAGCTCGCGACGTGGGGGCAGCGACGAGCAGTACTTC.

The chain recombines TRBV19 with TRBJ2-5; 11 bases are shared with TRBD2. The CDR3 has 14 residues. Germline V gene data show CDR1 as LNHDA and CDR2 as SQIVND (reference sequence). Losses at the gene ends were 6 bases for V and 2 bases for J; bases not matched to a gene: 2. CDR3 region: CASSLAGGQETQYF. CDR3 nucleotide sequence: TGTGCCAGTAGCCTAGCGGGGGGACAAGAGACCCAGTACTTC.

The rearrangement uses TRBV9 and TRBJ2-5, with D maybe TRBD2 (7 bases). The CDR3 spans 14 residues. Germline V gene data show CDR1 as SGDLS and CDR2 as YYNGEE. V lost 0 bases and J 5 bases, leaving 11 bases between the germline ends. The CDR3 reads CASSVVGGQETQYF. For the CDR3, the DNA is TGTGCCAGCAGCGTAGTCGGGGGGCAGGAGACCCAGTACTTC.